This T cell receptor beta chain appears in the sequencing data of a study of blood T cell repertoires in COVID-19 (dated by TCRdb to the early 2020s). Broadly, across the study: Samples from collaborators originated in the United States, Italy and Spain and spanned both the acute and convalescent phases of COVID-19. The repertoires were made available in a free public database intended to serve as a resource for research on the immune response to SARS-CoV-2. The material from the prospective study consisted of cDNA or gDNA derived from T cells, B-cell-depleted T cells, or PBMCs. Samples came from the ongoing ImmuneRACE study (first 160 participants) plus 1,254 subjects from 6 global collaborators. HLA class I and class II types, where available, came from metadata supplied by the sample provider rather than from assay-based typing. The dataset comprised deeply sampled blood TCRbeta repertoires from subjects exposed to, actively infected with, or recovered from COVID-19. Sample metadata almost always included a de-identified subject ID, COVID-19 status, age in years and sex. General study outcomes and caveats: The amount of clinical and demographic metadata varied by source and participant and was provided uncurated.

On this clone itself: Its cognate antigen has yet to be identified. There are no base qualities to consult, and no much larger clone falls within one base.

One collaborating source in Seattle enrolled patients during active infection and followed them longitudinally through the course of disease. The collaborating institutions used their own protocols to collect whole blood in K2EDTA tubes. Collaborator samples were shipped for TCRbeta analysis as frozen whole blood, isolated PBMCs, or DNA extracted from either sample type. Including the terminal cysteine and phenylalanine, the CDR3 comprises 15 residues. CDR3 DNA is the only sequence kept; it has 45 bases, read in frame from the first base. V ends up 2 bases short and J 5 bases short, with an unmatched junction base count of 1. The germline V gene specifies SGHTA as CDR1 and FQGTGA as CDR2. The immunoSEQ Assay, a bias-controlled multiplex PCR, was used to amplify TCRbeta CDR3 regions from genomic DNA. The authors' analysis ran thus. Within the assay, amplification of reference gene primers was used to estimate how many nucleated cells each sample contained. Sequence reads were collapsed and filtered to measure the absolute abundance of every unique TCRbeta CDR3 rearrangement. For each sample, productive Simpson clonality was calculated by taking the square root of Simpson's diversity index across productive rearrangements. Here the immuneACCESS table is served through TCRdb, limited to in-frame sequences with V and J called. Missing clones are a known gap in these copies; in checked studies unresolved V genes cover under half, and the rest lacks a known reason. V and J calls and clone size are copied from that table; D and trimming were computed from the DNA. The table for this sample lists 150,000 or so clones; more than 80% of them were counted only once. The biggest ten clones account for about 2% of the sample.

This receptor was identified in an older woman with COVID-19, enrolled during active disease. Sample: peripheral blood. The chain is encoded by TRBV7-3 joined to TRBJ2-1; 12 nucleotides in the junction match TRBD2. The DNA reads as follows: TGTGCCAGCAGCTTAGGACTAGCGGGGAACAATGAGCAGTTCTTC. Translated, this is CASSLGLAGNNEQFF. The full variable domain, completed from the reference TRBV7-3 and TRBJ2-1 proteins outside the CDR3, reads GAGVSQTPSNKVTEKGKYVELRCDPISGHTALYWYRQSLGQGPEFLIYFQGTGAADDSGLPNDRFFAVRPEGSVSTLKIQRTERGDSAVYLCASSLGLAGNNEQFFGPGTRLTVL.